What follows is one TCR beta chain and its context. Its antigen is unidentified. TCRbeta library construction was performed incorporating unique molecular identifiers. TCRdb re-called the PCR reads through MiXCR, storing one row per CDR3 protein. The table lists about 300,000 distinct CDR3 sequences, around 7.3% of them singletons. The record originates from a study of T-cell reconstitution after alpha-beta-depleted transplantation in children. Notes on the study in general: T-cell counts and diversity were attributed mostly to newly produced T cells one year after transplant.

The CDR3 is 15 residues long. V was cut by 2 bases and J by 3 bases, with 10 bases left in between. Germline CDR1 is MNHEY and CDR2 is SVGAGI. The receptor was derived from a female patient aged 2-9 years who had a stem cell transplant for Fanconi anemia, so the T cells may come from the graft donor. The source was peripheral blood, collected 360 days after TCRalphabeta/CD19-depleted stem cell transplant. The chain employs TRBV6-5 and TRBJ1-4; no reliable D call. Here the CDR3 DNA reads TGTGCCAGCAGTTACCTCGAGGGCGCTAATGAAAAACTGTTTTTT. Its protein is CASSYLEGANEKLFF.